Below, 4 T cell receptor beta chains from the same sample are listed, as sequenced in a study of response to subunit inactivated influenza vaccine. TCRdb processed the RT-PCR reads anew with MiXCR; each CDR3 protein has one entry. This table holds about 540,000 distinct CDR3 sequences, roughly 25% found once. The same data also went into a second study, on T cells expressing NK-cell markers. That source notes: Template switching by 5'RACE with UMIs generated the TCR beta cDNA.

The material was CD4+ T cells sorted from PBMCs, obtained approximately 12 days after vaccination. The receptors were sampled from a man in his fifties who received an inactivated influenza vaccine.

The chain couples TRBV14 to TRBJ2-2; 7 bases align to TRBD1. This CDR3 comprises 14 residues. The germline V gene has CDR1 SGHDN and CDR2 FVKESK. The junction had 6 bases not matched to a gene; V was cut back by 3 bases and J by 8 bases. The CDR3 coding sequence is TGTGCCAGCAGCCAGGTGACAGGGACGGGGGAGCTGTTTTTT. Its translation: CASSQVTGTGELFF.

Ten or more counts support this clonotype. This chain connects TRBV9 to TRBJ2-3; 10 nucleotides match TRBD2. Trimming at V came to 0 bases and at J to 4 bases, leaving 8 bases not matched to a gene. CDR1 SGDLS and CDR2 YYNGEE come from the germline V gene. The CDR3 contains 17 residues. The CDR3 DNA is TGTGCCAGCAGCGTAGTGGCTAGCGGGGGACTGGCAGATACGCAGTATTTT. The encoded protein is CASSVVASGGLADTQYF.

This clonotype was recorded at least ten times. The V call is TRBV11-2, the J call TRBJ1-1; D might be TRBD1 (6 bases). This CDR3 is 14 amino acids long. Germline values: CDR1 SGHAT, CDR2 FQNNGV. Trimming stripped 3 bases from V and 0 bases from J, with 8 bases between. CDR3 residues: CASSLDRMNTEAFF. In DNA form, the CDR3 reads TGTGCCAGCAGCTTGGACAGAATGAACACTGAAGCTTTCTTT.

This clonotype was picked up a small number of times. The CDR3 sequence: CASSQDIQGGVATQYF. The DNA of the CDR3 is TGCGCCAGCAGCCAAGATATCCAGGGGGGCGTGGCGACCCAGTACTTC. The chain uses TRBV4-1 and TRBJ2-5; D may be TRBD1 (7 bases). Germline V lookup: CDR1 MGHRA, CDR2 YSYEKL. Trimming stripped 0 bases from V and 7 bases from J, with 18 bases between. CDR3 length: 16 residues.